This is a list of T cell receptor beta chains from one sample in a study of beta chain features in type 1 diabetes. Measured with immunoSEQ multiplex PCR; TCRdb has only the in-frame clones, and not every one. This table holds hundreds of thousands of clones, about 17% found once. Material for sequencing was naive CD4+ T cells from blood. Source of these receptors: a woman younger than 30 in good health. CDR3s include the opening cysteine and the closing phenylalanine or tryptophan. The D gene is left open where the match is weak. The size entry is marked missing in some rows and otherwise reads once, few, many or a size class.

-,-,TRBV7-9,TRBJ2-7,TGTGCCAGCAGCCTGCCGCGGGGCGAGCAGTACTTC,CASSLPRGEQYF
TRBD2,few,TRBV7-2,TRBJ2-5,TGTGCCAGCAGCTTGGGGACTAGCGGACCCTCGGAGACCCAGTACTTC,CASSLGTSGPSETQYF
TRBD2,few,TRBV10-3,TRBJ2-2,TGTGCCATCACTGGGACTATCCTCCCAGGGGAGCTGTTTTTT,CAITGTILPGELFF
-,few,TRBV5-7,TRBJ1-2,TGTGCCAGCAGCTTCCCCCGGGGGATTTCGGATGGCTACACCTTC,CASSFPRGISDGYTF
-,-,TRBV11-2,TRBJ2-3,TGTGCCAGCAGCTTAGTTCTGTTTGCAGATACGCAGTATTTT,CASSLVLFADTQYF
-,-,TRBV9,TRBJ1-3,TGTGCCAGCAGCGTAGCGGTCACTGGAAACACCATATATTTT,CASSVAVTGNTIYF
-,few,TRBV7-8,TRBJ2-2,TGTGCCAGCAGAGTTTTGGGCACCGGGGAGCTGTTTTTT,CASRVLGTGELFF
TRBD1,-,TRBV5-8,TRBJ1-5,TGTGCCAGCAGCGGGGGACAGGGGAATTATCAGCCCCAGCATTTT,CASSGGQGNYQPQHF
-,-,TRBV20-1,TRBJ2-7,TGCAGTGTAGGGCAGCCCTACGAGCAGTACTTC,CSVGQPYEQYF
-,-,TRBV14,TRBJ1-5,TGTGCCAGCAGCCAAGTGGGGGGTCCGGATCAGCCCCAGCATTTT,CASSQVGGPDQPQHF
-,-,TRBV7-9,TRBJ1-2,TGTGCCAGCAGCTTCGGAGGGGGAGATGGCTACACCTTC,CASSFGGGDGYTF
-,-,TRBV4-3,TRBJ2-7,TGCGCCAGCAGCCAAGATCCACCGGGGCCAAATGTCTACGAGCAGTACTTC,CASSQDPPGPNVYEQYF
-,-,TRBV4-2,TRBJ1-4,TGTGCCAGCAGCCAAGACGTAGGGCCAGGTCCTGAAAAACTGTTTTTT,CASSQDVGPGPEKLFF
TRBD1,-,TRBV15,TRBJ1-5,TGTGCCACCAGCAGAGACCTCGGGACAGGGCCGTCCAATCAGCCCCAGCATTTT,CATSRDLGTGPSNQPQHF
-,few,TRBV18,TRBJ2-1,TGTGCCAGCTCACCACCGAACGCCGGGGCCCTCTCCCCCAATGAGCAGTTCTTC,CASSPPNAGALSPNEQFF
TRBD2,few,TRBV15,TRBJ2-7,TGTGCCACCAGCAGAGATAGGACTAGCGGGACCCCCTACGAGCAGTACTTC,CATSRDRTSGTPYEQYF
-,-,TRBV7-2,TRBJ2-5,TGTGCCAGCAGCCAATACCCCCCGAGAGCGCGGCAAGAGACCCAGTACTTC,CASSQYPPRARQETQYF
TRBD1,-,TRBV18,TRBJ2-7,TGTGCCAGCTCAGGGCCTTCGGGACAGGGGTACTACGAGCAGTACTTC,CASSGPSGQGYYEQYF
-,-,TRBV20-1,TRBJ2-1,TGCAGTGCCCATAGGGTAGCTGAGCAGTTCTTC,CSAHRVAEQFF
TRBD1,few,TRBV28,TRBJ2-1,TGTGCCAGCAGTTTCAGACAGGGGCAGTTCTTC,CASSFRQGQFF
-,-,TRBV9,TRBJ1-4,TGTGCCAGCAGCACCCGGGGGGGTCTTGGGGAAAAACTGTTTTTT,CASSTRGGLGEKLFF
TRBD1,few,TRBV18,TRBJ1-1,TGTGCCAGCTCACTAAACTCCGGGACAGCACGGCCCACTGAAGCTTTCTTT,CASSLNSGTARPTEAFF
-,-,TRBV6-5,TRBJ1-4,TGTGCCAGCATGTCGGGTTGGTCGGGTGAAAAACTGTTTTTT,CASMSGWSGEKLFF
TRBD2,-,TRBV6-5,TRBJ2-7,TGTGCCATCAGTGAGGGGACTAGCGGGTACGAGCAGTACTTC,CAISEGTSGYEQYF
TRBD2,-,TRBV5-6,TRBJ2-7,TGTGCCAGCAGGTCTACTAGCGGGATTTACGAGCAGTACTTC,CASRSTSGIYEQYF
-,-,TRBV15,TRBJ1-2,TGTGCCACCAGCAGGGCCGTGGGCACTAGTGGCTACACCTTC,CATSRAVGTSGYTF
-,few,TRBV28,TRBJ2-7,TGTGCCAGCAAACCCTTCCTTGGGGGGTCCTACGAGCAGTACTTC,CASKPFLGGSYEQYF
-,few,TRBV2,TRBJ2-3,TGTGCCAGCAAAAGAAGCGGGTCTAGCACAGATACGCAGTATTTT,CASKRSGSSTDTQYF
-,few,TRBV18,TRBJ2-3,TGTGCCAGCTCACTAAGCGGGACAGCAGATACGCAGTATTTT,CASSLSGTADTQYF